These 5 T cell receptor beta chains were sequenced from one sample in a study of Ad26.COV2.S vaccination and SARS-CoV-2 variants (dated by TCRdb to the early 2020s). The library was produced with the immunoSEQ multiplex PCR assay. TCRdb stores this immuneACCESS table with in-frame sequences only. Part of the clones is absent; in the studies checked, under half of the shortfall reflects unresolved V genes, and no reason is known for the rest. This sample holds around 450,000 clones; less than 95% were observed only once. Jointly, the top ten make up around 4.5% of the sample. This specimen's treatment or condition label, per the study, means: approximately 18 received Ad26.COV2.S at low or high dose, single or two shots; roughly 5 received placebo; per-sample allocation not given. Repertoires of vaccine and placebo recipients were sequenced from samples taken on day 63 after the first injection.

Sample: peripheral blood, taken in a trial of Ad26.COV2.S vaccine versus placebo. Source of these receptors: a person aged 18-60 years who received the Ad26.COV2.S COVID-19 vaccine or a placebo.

The DNA of the CDR3 is TGTGCCAGCAGCTTAGCGACAGGGTACGAGCAGTACTTC. It specifies CASSLATGYEQYF. The chain links TRBV7-2 to TRBJ2-7; TRBD1 matches 7 bases. The CDR3 spans 13 residues. V dropped 0 bases and J dropped 4; count of bases not matched to a gene: 0. In germline, CDR1 is SGHTA, CDR2 FQGNSA.

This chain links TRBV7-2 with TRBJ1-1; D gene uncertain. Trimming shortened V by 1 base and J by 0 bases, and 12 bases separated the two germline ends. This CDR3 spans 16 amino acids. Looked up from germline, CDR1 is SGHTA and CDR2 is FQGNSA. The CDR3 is CASSLGIGMLNTEAFF. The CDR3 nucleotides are TGTGCCAGCAGCTTAGGAATTGGGATGTTGAACACTGAAGCTTTCTTT.

The CDR3 coding sequence is TGTGCCAGCAGCCAAGATGCTGGGGAGGACTATGGCTACACCTTC. This encodes CASSQDAGEDYGYTF. The V call is TRBV4-2, the J call TRBJ1-2; D remains unclear. V shed 0 bases and J shed 3 bases, with 11 bases lying between them. The CDR3 is made up of 15 amino acids. The V gene's germline CDR1 is LGHNA and CDR2 YNFKEQ.

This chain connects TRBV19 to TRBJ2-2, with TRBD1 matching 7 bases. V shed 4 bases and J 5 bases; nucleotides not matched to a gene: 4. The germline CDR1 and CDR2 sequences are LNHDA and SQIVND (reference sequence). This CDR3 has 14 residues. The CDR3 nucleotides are TGTGCCAGTAGTAACAGGGGACGAACCGGGGAGCTGTTTTTT. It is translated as CASSNRGRTGELFF. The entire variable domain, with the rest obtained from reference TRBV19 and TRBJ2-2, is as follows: DGGITQSPKYLFRKEGQNVTLSCEQNLNHDAMYWYRQDPGQGLRLIYYSQIVNDFQKGDIAEGYSVSREKKESFPLTVTSAQKNPTAFYLCASSNRGRTGELFFGEGSRLTVL.

In DNA form, the CDR3 reads TGTGCCAGCAGCCAACCACTTAAGGGGAGGGAGCTGTTTTTT. Amino acids: CASSQPLKGRELFF. The chain recombines TRBV3-1 (or the pseudogene TRBV3-2) with TRBJ2-2; tentative D call: TRBD1 (5 bases). The CDR3 consists of 14 residues. V was trimmed by 2 bases and J by 9 bases, leaving 13 bases between them. Germline V gene data show CDR1 as LGHDT and CDR2 as YNNKEL (reference sequence).